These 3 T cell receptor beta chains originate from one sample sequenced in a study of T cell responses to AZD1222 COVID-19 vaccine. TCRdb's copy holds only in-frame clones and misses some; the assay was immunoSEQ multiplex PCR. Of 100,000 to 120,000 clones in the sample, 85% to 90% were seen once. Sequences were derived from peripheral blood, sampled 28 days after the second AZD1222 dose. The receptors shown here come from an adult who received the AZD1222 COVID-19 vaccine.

For the CDR3, the DNA is TGTGCCAGTAGTTCAGGGAACACTGAAGCTTTCTTT. Its protein is CASSSGNTEAFF. The chain uses TRBV19 and TRBJ1-1; the D is unclear. CDR1 is LNHDA, CDR2 SQIVND, per germline (reference sequence). Trimming left V 5 bases short and J 1 base short, with 5 bases between. CDR3 size: 12 residues.

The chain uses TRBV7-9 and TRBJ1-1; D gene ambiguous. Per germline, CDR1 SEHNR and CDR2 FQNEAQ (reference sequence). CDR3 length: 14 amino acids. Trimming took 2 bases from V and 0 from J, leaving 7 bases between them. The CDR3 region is CASSLFLMNTEAFF. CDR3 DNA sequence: TGTGCCAGCAGCTTATTCCTCATGAACACTGAAGCTTTCTTT.

The CDR3 is CASSLGLAGLRTDTQYF. The DNA of the CDR3 is TGCGCCAGCAGCCTCGGACTAGCGGGCTTACGCACAGATACGCAGTATTTT. This rearrangement joins TRBV5-1 to TRBJ2-3; 11 nucleotides agree with TRBD2. V lost 4 bases, J lost 1 base, and 8 bases stayed unmatched. The CDR3 has 17 residues. The germline V gene has CDR1 SGHRS and CDR2 YFSETQ.